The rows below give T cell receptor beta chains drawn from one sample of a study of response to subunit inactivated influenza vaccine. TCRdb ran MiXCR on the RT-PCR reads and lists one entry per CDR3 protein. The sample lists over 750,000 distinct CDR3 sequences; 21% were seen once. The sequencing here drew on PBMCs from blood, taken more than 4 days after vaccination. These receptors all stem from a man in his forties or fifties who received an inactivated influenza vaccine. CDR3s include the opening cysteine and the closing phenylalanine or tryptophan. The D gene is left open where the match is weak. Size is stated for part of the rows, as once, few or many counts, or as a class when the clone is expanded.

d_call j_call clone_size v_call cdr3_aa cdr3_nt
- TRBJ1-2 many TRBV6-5 CASSYSLGANYGYTF TGTGCCAGCAGTTACTCACTGGGGGCTAACTATGGCTACACCTTC
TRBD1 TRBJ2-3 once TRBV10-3 CAISESFKGATDTQYF TGTGCCATCAGTGAGTCTTTTAAGGGGGCCACAGATACGCAGTATTTT
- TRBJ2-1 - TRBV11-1 CASSFSPWNGGPGNEQFF TGTGCCAGCAGCTTTTCCCCCTGGAATGGGGGGCCCGGGAATGAGCAGTTCTTC
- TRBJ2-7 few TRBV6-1 CASRLGRGPIENEQYF TGTGCCAGCAGACTAGGAAGAGGACCGATCGAAAACGAGCAGTACTTC
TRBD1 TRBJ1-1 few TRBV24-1 CATARGSYTEAFF TGTGCCACCGCCAGGGGGTCTTACACTGAAGCTTTCTTT
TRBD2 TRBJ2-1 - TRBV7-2 CASSLRAGDFYEQFF TGTGCCAGCAGCTTAAGAGCGGGGGACTTCTATGAGCAGTTCTTC
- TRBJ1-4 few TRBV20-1 CSASPGPRGEKLFF TGCAGTGCTAGCCCTGGCCCGAGAGGGGAAAAACTGTTTTTT
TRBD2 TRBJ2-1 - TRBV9 CASSVVASGSVRNEQFF TGTGCCAGCAGCGTAGTGGCTAGCGGGAGTGTGAGGAATGAGCAGTTCTTC
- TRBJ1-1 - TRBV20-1 CSARTWDGNTEAFF TGCAGTGCTAGAACTTGGGACGGGAACACTGAAGCTTTCTTT
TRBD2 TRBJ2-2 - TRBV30 CAWSLAGGFTGELFF TGTGCCTGGAGCCTAGCGGGGGGTTTCACCGGGGAGCTGTTTTTT